These 2 T cell receptor beta chains originate from one sample sequenced in a study of glioma-infiltrating T cells. TCR alpha and beta CDR3 regions were amplified from RNA using iRepertoire nested multiplex PCR. TCRdb fed the multiplex PCR reads into MiXCR, producing one record per CDR3 protein. Among a few hundred thousand distinct CDR3 sequences, around 45% were seen once, and the ten largest hold around 12%. The sample was glioma tissue, nonneoplastic brain tissue, or PBMCs (not recorded which). The receptors were sampled from a human donor with low-grade glioma or glioblastoma, undergoing nonglioma brain surgery, or in good health (not recorded which).

This rearrangement joins TRBV7-2 to TRBJ1-2; 9 positions match TRBD1. J lost 4 bases, V lost 7 bases, and 4 bases had no gene match. The germline V gene encodes CDR1 SGHTA and CDR2 FQGNSA. The CDR3 extends over 13 amino acids. The CDR3 DNA follows: TGTGCCAGCAACTACAGGGGGCCCTATGGCTACACCTTC. As protein: CASNYRGPYGYTF.

This clonotype has just a few counts. The chain is built from TRBV7-6 and TRBJ1-4; D may be TRBD1 (6 bases). Trimming removed 5 bases at V and 10 bases at J, with 23 bases between. The CDR3 consists of 16 residues. Germline CDR1 SGHVS, CDR2 FNYEAQ. The CDR3 region is CASSPYAGTDSGKLFF. The CDR3 DNA reads TGTGCCAGCAGCCCCTACGCCGGGACGGACAGCGGAAAACTGTTTTTT.